This TCR beta chain was retrieved from a study of CD8+ T cells in alopecia areata (dated by TCRdb to the late 2010s). Study-wide context: Skin from C3H/HeJ donors with spontaneous alopecia (about 6-12 months old) was grafted onto female C3H/HeJ recipients that were roughly 7-10 weeks old. Clonality in the scalp was compared among normal scalp (n=4), patchy alopecia areata scalp (n=8), and alopecia totalis/universalis scalp (n=8). On the human side, TCRbeta sequencing was run on scalp tissue and on sorted CD4+ and CD8+ peripheral blood T cells from healthy controls and from alopecia areata patients with either patchy or totalis/universalis disease. TCRbeta CDR3 regions were amplified by immunoSEQ multiplex PCR using 35 Vbeta forward and 13 Jbeta reverse primers. RNA came from the PAXgene miRNA kit for fixed scalp, the miRNeasy kit for PBMCs, and the RNeasy kit for mouse skin. High-throughput TCRbeta sequencing was used to examine T cell clonal expansion in alopecia areata in both the C3H/HeJ mouse model and human patients. Overall study results and their limits: Shared TCR sequences between patients were less evident than in mice, which may be partly attributable to HLA diversity in the patient population. Unlike mouse skin, where gammadelta T cells dominate, normal human skin contains resident alphabeta T cells that get sequenced too, which complicates analysis of the scalp TCR repertoire. Lesional scalp, especially in alopecia totalis/universalis, showed higher clonality and more expanded CD8+ clones than normal scalp, suggesting antigenic drive.

To prepare the library, the immunoSEQ multiplex PCR assay was applied. To provide template for TCR sequencing, every sample had RNA extracted and reverse transcribed into cDNA. SuperScript III was used to make first-strand cDNA, primed with a 2:1 mix of oligo-dT and random hexamers. Amplification bias was assessed with a synthetic immune receptor repertoire, and residual bias was removed computationally. Libraries were sequenced on Illumina HiSeq using 60 bp reads that covered the CDR3 and were read from J toward V. Per the authors' processing: Raw reads were preprocessed to remove errors, and CDR3 was defined by IMGT conventions from the conserved cysteine to phenylalanine. To get clonality, Shannon entropy was normalized by log2 of the number of productive unique TCRs and the result was subtracted from 1. CD4 or CD8 identity of scalp clones was inferred by cross-referencing scalp TCRbeta sequences with sorted blood CD4 and CD8 repertoires. The immuneACCESS repertoire file appears here via TCRdb, limited to in-frame rearrangements. These files lack a portion of the clones; in checked studies, under half of the deficit traces to unresolved V genes, and the cause of the others is not known. V and J calls and clone size are copied from that table; D and trimming were computed from the DNA. This sample is represented by 200,000 to 300,000 clones, with no singletons among them. The ten largest clonotypes hold 0.9% to 1.5% of the sample.

The germline V gene gives CDR1 as GKSSPN and CDR2 as SITVG. The CDR3 spans 17 residues, from the cysteine through the phenylalanine. The DNA has 39 bases, all within the CDR3, and is read from base 1. V is trimmed back by 1 base and J by 0 bases, and the junction contains 6 bases that no gene match accounts for. Cells from pooled mouse cutaneous lymph nodes were stained for CD4, CD8alpha, NKG2D, NKG2ACE and other markers and then sorted on a BD Influx. Notes on this clone: Its antigen target is currently unknown. Being a mouse receptor, it is described with mouse gene labels and germline sequences. The read comes to an end 4 residues before the CDR3 does, leaving the germline J gene to fill in the end.

The sample taken for sequencing was CD4+ T cells sorted from a lymph node. The chain is made from TRBV31 and TRBJ2-2; 9 central nucleotides agree with TRBD1. The receptor comes from a C3H/HeJ mouse with alopecia areata. This mouse strain carries MHC haplotype H2-k. CDR3 reads: CAWSPSGQGSNTGQLYF. CDR3 bases read: TGTGCCTGGAGTCCCTCAGGACAGGGGTCAAACACCGGG.